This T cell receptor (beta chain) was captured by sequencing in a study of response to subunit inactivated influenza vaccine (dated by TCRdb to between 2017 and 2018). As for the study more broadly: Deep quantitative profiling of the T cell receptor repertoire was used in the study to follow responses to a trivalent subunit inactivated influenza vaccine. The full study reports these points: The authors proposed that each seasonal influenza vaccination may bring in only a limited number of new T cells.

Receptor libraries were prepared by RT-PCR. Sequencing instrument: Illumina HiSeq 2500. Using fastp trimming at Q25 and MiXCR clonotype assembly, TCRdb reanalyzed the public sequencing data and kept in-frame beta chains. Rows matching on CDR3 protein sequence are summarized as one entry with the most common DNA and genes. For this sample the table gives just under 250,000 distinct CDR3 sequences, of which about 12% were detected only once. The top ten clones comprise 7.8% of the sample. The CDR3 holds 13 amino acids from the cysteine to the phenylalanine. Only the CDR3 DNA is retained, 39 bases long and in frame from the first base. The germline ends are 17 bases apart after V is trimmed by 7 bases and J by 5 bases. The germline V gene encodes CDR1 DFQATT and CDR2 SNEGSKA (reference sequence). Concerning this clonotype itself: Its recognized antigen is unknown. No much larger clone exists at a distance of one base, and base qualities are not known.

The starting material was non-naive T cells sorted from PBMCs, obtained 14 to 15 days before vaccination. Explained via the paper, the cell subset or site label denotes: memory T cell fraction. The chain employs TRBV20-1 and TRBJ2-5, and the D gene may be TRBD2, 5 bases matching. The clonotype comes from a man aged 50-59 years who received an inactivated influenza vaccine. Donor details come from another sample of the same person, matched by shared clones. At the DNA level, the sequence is TGCAGTGGCAGCATGGACTTTAAGGAGACCCAGTACTTC. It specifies CSGSMDFKETQYF.